Described below is a single TCR beta chain sequence and its context. These data are taken from a study of T cell changes during pregnancy in multiple sclerosis. Assay used: immunoSEQ multiplex PCR; TCRdb lists only in-frame clones, some missing. The sample includes tens of thousands of clones, 90% to 95% of them seen just once. The receptor's source is a female donor with multiple sclerosis, enrolled in a pregnancy study. The specimen was CD8+ T cells from peripheral blood mononuclear cells, collected in the second trimester of pregnancy.

The CDR3 DNA follows: TGTGCCAGCAGCACGGACAGGGACCCCAATCAGCCCCAGCATTTT. Translation: CASSTDRDPNQPQHF. The V call is TRBV28, the J call TRBJ1-5; 8 bases are shared with TRBD1. Germline V lookup: CDR1 MDHEN, CDR2 SYDVKM. CDR3 size: 15 residues. V lost 6 bases to trimming and J lost 3 bases; unmatched junction nucleotides: 7.